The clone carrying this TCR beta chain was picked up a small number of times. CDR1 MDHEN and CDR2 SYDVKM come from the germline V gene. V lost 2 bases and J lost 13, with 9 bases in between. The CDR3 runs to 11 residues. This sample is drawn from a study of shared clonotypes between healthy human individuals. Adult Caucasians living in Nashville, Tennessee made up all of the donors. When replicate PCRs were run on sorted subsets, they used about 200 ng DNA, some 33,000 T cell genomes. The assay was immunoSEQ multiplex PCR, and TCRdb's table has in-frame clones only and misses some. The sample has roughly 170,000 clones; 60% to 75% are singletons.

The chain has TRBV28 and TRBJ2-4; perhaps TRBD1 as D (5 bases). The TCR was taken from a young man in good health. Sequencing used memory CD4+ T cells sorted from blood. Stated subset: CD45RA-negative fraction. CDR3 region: CASSLMTVQYF. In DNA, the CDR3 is TGTGCCAGCAGTTTAATGACAGTGCAGTACTTC. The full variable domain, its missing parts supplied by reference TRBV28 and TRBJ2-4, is DVKVTQSSRYLVKRTGEKVFLECVQDMDHENMFWYRQDPGLGLRLIYFSYDVKMKEKGDIPEGYSVSREKKERFSLILESASTNQTSMYLCASSLMTVQYFGAGTRLSVL.